This T cell receptor (beta chain) was recovered during a study of OX40 agonist ivuxolimab in advanced cancers. The overall study: The study treated patients with ivuxolimab, an agonistic anti-OX40 (CD134) antibody. Study-wide findings and caveats: Among the least clonally expanded were partial responders at 0.1-3.0 mg/kg.

The table came from immunoSEQ multiplex PCR; TCRdb's copy has only in-frame clones and leaves some out. The repertoire holds 35,000 to 45,000 clones, with about four fifths as singletons. Patients with a history of autoimmune disease or on systemic immunosuppression were excluded. Blood specimens came from baseline, cycle 4 day 1, and cycle 7 day 1. On this clone itself: The antigen remains unidentified.

This CDR3 has 18 amino acids. Per germline, CDR1 MGHRA and CDR2 YSYEKL. V lost 0 bases and J lost 0, with 15 bases in between. The chain couples TRBV4-1 to TRBJ1-3; D is unclear. This sequence was found in an adult with an advanced solid tumor such as melanoma, head and neck, liver or kidney cancer. The specimen was CD4+ or CD8+ T cells sorted from blood, collected in a trial of the OX40 agonist ivuxolimab. The CDR3 bases are TGCGCCAGCAGCCAAGATTCCCAGGCCCGCGTCTCTGGAAACACCATATATTTT. Translated, it gives CASSQDSQARVSGNTIYF.